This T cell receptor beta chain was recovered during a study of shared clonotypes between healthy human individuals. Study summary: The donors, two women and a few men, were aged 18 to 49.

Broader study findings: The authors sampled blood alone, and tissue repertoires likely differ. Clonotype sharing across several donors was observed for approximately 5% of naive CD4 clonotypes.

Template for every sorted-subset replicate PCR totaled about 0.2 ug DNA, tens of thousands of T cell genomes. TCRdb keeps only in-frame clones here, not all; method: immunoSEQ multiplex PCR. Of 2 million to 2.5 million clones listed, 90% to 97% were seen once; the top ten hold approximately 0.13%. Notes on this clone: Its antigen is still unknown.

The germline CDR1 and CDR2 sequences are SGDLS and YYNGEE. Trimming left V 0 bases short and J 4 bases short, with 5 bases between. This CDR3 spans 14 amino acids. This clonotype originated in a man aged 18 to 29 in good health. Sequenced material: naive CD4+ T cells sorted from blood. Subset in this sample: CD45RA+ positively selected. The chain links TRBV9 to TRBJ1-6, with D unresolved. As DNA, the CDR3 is TGTGCCAGCAGCGTAGGAGAGTATAATTCACCCCTCCACTTT. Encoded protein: CASSVGEYNSPLHF. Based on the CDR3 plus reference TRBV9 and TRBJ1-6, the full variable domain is DSGVTQTPKHLITATGQRVTLRCSPRSGDLSVYWYQQSLDQGLQFLIQYYNGEERAKGNILERFSAQQFPDLHSELNLSSLELGDSALYFCASSVGEYNSPLHFGNGTRLTVT.